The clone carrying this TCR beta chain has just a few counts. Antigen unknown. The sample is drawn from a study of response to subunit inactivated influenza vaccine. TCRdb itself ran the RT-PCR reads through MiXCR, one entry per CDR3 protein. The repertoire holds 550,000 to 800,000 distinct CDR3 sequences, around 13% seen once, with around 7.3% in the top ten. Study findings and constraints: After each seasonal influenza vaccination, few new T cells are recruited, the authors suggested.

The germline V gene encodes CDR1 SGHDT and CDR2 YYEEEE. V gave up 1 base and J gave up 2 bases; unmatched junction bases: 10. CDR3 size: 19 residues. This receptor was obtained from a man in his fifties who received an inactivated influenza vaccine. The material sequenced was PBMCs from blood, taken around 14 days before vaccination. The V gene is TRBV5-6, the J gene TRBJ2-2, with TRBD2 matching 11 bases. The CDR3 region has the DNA TGTGCCAGCAGCTTGTCAACTAGCGGGGGCAGGCTTAACACCGGGGAGCTGTTTTTT. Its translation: CASSLSTSGGRLNTGELFF. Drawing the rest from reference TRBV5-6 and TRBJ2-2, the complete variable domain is DAGVTQSPTHLIKTRGQQVTLRCSPKSGHDTVSWYQQALGQGPQFIFQYYEEEERQRGNFPDRFSGHQFPNYSSELNVNALLLGDSALYLCASSLSTSGGRLNTGELFFGEGSRLTVL.